The rows below give T cell receptor beta chains drawn from one sample of a study of beta chain features in type 1 diabetes. Using immunoSEQ multiplex PCR, the repertoire was profiled, and TCRdb retains in-frame clones only, with some absent. The sample lists almost 250,000 clones, 14% occurring once. Sequenced sample: naive CD4+ T cells from blood. The source is a woman aged 35 to 49 in good health. The CDR3 runs from the conserved cysteine through the conserved F or W. D genes are given only for firm matches. Where a row states a size, it is once, few, many or the class of an expanded clone; other rows omit it.

V	D	J	size	length	CDR3	DNA
TRBV5-5	.	TRBJ1-1	.	15	CASSLGQAEGTEAFF	TGTGCCAGCAGCTTGGGTCAGGCTGAGGGAACTGAAGCTTTCTTT
TRBV15	TRBD1	TRBJ1-1	few	15	CATSLLSTGRTEAFF	TGTGCCACCAGCCTCCTCTCGACAGGGAGGACTGAAGCTTTCTTT
TRBV5-4	.	TRBJ1-2	.	14	CASRSNNNDYGYTF	TGTGCCAGCAGATCGAACAATAATGACTATGGCTACACCTTC
TRBV5-5	.	TRBJ1-6	.	14	CASSFRGENSPLHF	TGTGCCAGCAGCTTTAGGGGTGAGAATTCACCCCTCCACTTT
TRBV29-1	.	TRBJ1-6	few	16	CSLTSGGPPYNSPLHF	TGCAGCCTAACCTCGGGGGGCCCACCGTATAATTCACCCCTCCACTTT
TRBV6-6	TRBD2	TRBJ2-5	few	16	CASRSRGTSGEETQYF	TGTGCCAGCAGATCACGGGGGACTAGCGGGGAAGAGACCCAGTACTTC
TRBV5-1	.	TRBJ2-7	.	15	CASSPAGGNTYEQYF	TGCGCCAGCAGCCCTGCGGGCGGGAATACCTACGAGCAGTACTTC
TRBV5-1	.	TRBJ2-1	.	15	CASSLTQVSYNEQFF	TGCGCCAGCAGCTTGACGCAGGTCTCCTACAATGAGCAGTTCTTC
TRBV7-9	.	TRBJ2-5	.	16	CASSLGFRGDKETQYF	TGTGCCAGCAGCTTAGGTTTCCGGGGGGACAAAGAGACCCAGTACTTC
TRBV29-1	.	TRBJ1-4	.	12	CSVGEINEKLFF	TGCAGCGTTGGCGAGATTAATGAAAAACTGTTTTTT
TRBV9	.	TRBJ1-3	.	18	CASSVEISVTASGNTIYF	TGTGCCAGCAGCGTGGAGATTTCCGTGACAGCGTCTGGAAACACCATATATTTT
TRBV5-6	.	TRBJ1-2	.	14	CASSLRDTQEGYTF	TGTGCCAGCAGCTTGCGGGACACCCAGGAGGGCTACACCTTC
TRBV6-5	.	TRBJ1-1	few	14	CASSRTGRNTEAFF	TGTGCCAGCAGTCGCACAGGAAGGAACACTGAAGCTTTCTTT
TRBV14	.	TRBJ2-1	few	16	CASSQELRSSYNEQFF	TGTGCCAGCAGCCAAGAGTTACGGAGCTCCTACAATGAGCAGTTCTTC
TRBV29-1	.	TRBJ1-5	few	13	CSVAPDRIQPQHF	TGCAGCGTTGCCCCTGACAGGATACAGCCCCAGCATTTT
TRBV23-1	TRBD1	TRBJ2-2	.	16	CASSHPGQPNTGELFF	TGCGCCAGCAGTCACCCGGGACAGCCGAACACCGGGGAGCTGTTTTTT
TRBV27	.	TRBJ1-2	few	12	CASSPRGTSYTF	TGTGCCAGCAGCCCCAGGGGTACTAGCTACACCTTC
TRBV10-3	.	TRBJ1-3	few	13	CAVHRASGNTIYF	TGTGCCGTCCACAGGGCCTCTGGAAACACCATATATTTT
TRBV7-2	.	TRBJ1-1	few	11	CASSHTRGVSF	TGTGCCAGCAGCCACACCAGGGGCGTTTCTTTT
TRBV7-9	.	TRBJ1-1	.	13	CASSSTAATEAFF	TGTGCCAGCAGCTCGACTGCCGCCACTGAAGCTTTCTTT
TRBV7-9	.	TRBJ1-5	once	13	CASSLSGGRPQHF	TGTGCCAGCAGCTTAAGCGGCGGTCGGCCCCAGCATTTT
TRBV15	TRBD1	TRBJ1-5	few	15	CATSSRTGPNQPQHF	TGTGCCACCAGCTCACGGACAGGTCCCAATCAGCCCCAGCATTTT
TRBV5-1	.	TRBJ2-6	.	15	CASSLAHSGANVLTF	TGCGCCAGCAGCTTGGCCCACTCTGGGGCCAACGTCCTGACTTTC
TRBV9	TRBD2	TRBJ2-3	.	18	CASSFLAGGPGSTDTQYF	TGTGCCAGCAGCTTTCTAGCGGGGGGGCCGGGTAGCACAGATACGCAGTATTTT
TRBV28	.	TRBJ2-5	.	10	CASSSETQYF	TGTGCCAGCAGTAGCGAGACCCAGTACTTC
TRBV2	.	TRBJ1-6	.	14	CASSTTENNSPLHF	TGTGCCAGCAGTACAACGGAGAATAATTCACCCCTCCACTTT
TRBV13	TRBD2	TRBJ2-1	few	18	CASSGTPRPSGDYNEQFF	TGTGCCAGCAGCGGCACCCCGAGGCCTAGCGGGGATTACAATGAGCAGTTCTTC
TRBV25-1	.	TRBJ2-1	.	14	CASTPDTSYNEQFF	TGTGCCAGTACCCCAGATACCTCCTACAATGAGCAGTTCTTC
TRBV9	.	TRBJ2-7	few	15	CASSVEATGPYEQYF	TGTGCCAGCAGCGTAGAAGCGACAGGCCCCTACGAGCAGTACTTC